This passage covers 17 T cell receptor beta chains from one sample sequenced in a study of T cells in localized non-small cell lung cancer. The repertoire was sequenced with immunoSEQ multiplex PCR; TCRdb's copy has only in-frame clones and lacks some. The sample lists 15,000 or so clones; around nine tenths were seen once. The sample here was peripheral blood mononuclear cells, taken before any cancer treatment. These receptors came from a man between 35 and 75 years old with stage III lung adenocarcinoma.

This clone occurred a few times. The chain couples TRBV10-1 to TRBJ2-7; D perhaps matches TRBD2 (5 bases). The V and J ends lost 3 bases and 4 bases respectively, with 16 bases between them. The CDR3 has 15 amino acids. Germline assignment: CDR1 WNHNN and CDR2 SYGVQD (reference sequence). The CDR3, as DNA: TGCGCCAGCAGTGAAGCGGTGGGCAGCCCTTACGAGCAGTACTTC. It translates to CASSEAVGSPYEQYF.

The J gene is TRBJ2-7, the V gene TRBV5-6; perhaps D is TRBD1 or TRBD2 (6 bases each). Germline V gene lookup returns CDR1 SGHDT and CDR2 YYEEEE. Trimming left V 1 base short and J 4 bases short, with 12 bases between. CDR3 length equals 14 residues. The DNA for the CDR3 is TGTGCCAGCAGCTTGTTGGGGGCGGGGTACGAGCAGTACTTC. This gives the protein CASSLLGAGYEQYF.

This clone has just a few counts. This chain joins TRBV28 and TRBJ2-3; weak D call: TRBD2 (5 bases). Germline CDR1 is MDHEN and CDR2 is SYDVKM. V lost 7 bases and J lost 4, with 18 bases in between. CDR3 length: 15 amino acids. The CDR3 reads CASTTSGSRPDTQYF. The CDR3 nucleotides are TGTGCCAGCACTACCTCGGGGAGTCGGCCAGATACGCAGTATTTT.

This CDR3 is CASSQGGGPGDTQYF. Written as DNA, the CDR3 is TGTGCCAGCAGCCAAGGTGGCGGGCCGGGGGATACGCAGTATTTT. The chain carries TRBV4-2 and TRBJ2-3; possibly TRBD2 for D (5 bases). The CDR3 is 15 amino acids. With 1 base removed from V and 6 bases from J, the gap between germline ends came to 14 bases. Germline CDR1 LGHNA, CDR2 YNFKEQ.

The rearrangement links TRBV28 to TRBJ2-3; 12 nucleotides align to TRBD2. The CDR3 loop spans 15 amino acids. The J segment lost 6 bases and the V segment lost 4 bases, leaving 5 bases of the junction unmatched. Germline V gene lookup returns CDR1 MDHEN and CDR2 SYDVKM. CDR3 nucleotide sequence: TGTGCCAGCAGTTCTAGCGGGAGGGCCTGGGATACGCAGTATTTT. Amino acid sequence: CASSSSGRAWDTQYF.

The chain combines TRBV5-1 with TRBJ2-7, with TRBD1 matching 7 bases. After removal of 4 bases from V and 0 bases from J, the junction contained 10 bases not matched to a gene. CDR3 length: 16 residues. Looked up from germline, CDR1 is SGHRS and CDR2 is YFSETQ. The CDR3 here is CASSPTRQGSSYEQYF. The CDR3 nucleotides are TGCGCCAGCAGCCCAACCCGACAGGGCAGCTCCTACGAGCAGTACTTC.

This chain connects TRBV6-4 to TRBJ2-3; 8 nucleotides agree with TRBD2. The V and J ends lost 0 bases and 0 bases, in that order; junction bases with no gene match: 2. The CDR3 contains 16 residues. Germline V gives CDR1 MRHNA, CDR2 SNTAGT. In DNA, the CDR3 is TGTGCCAGCAGTGACTCACTAGCGGATAGCACAGATACGCAGTATTTT. Encoded protein: CASSDSLADSTDTQYF.

This sequence joins TRBV5-1 and TRBJ1-2, with D possibly TRBD1 on 6 matching bases. This CDR3 has 15 residues. V was cut by 0 bases and J by 8 bases, with 17 bases left in between. Germline V gene data show CDR1 as SGHRS and CDR2 as YFSETQ. The CDR3 region has the DNA TGCGCCAGCAGCTTGGTGACAGGCGAGGTCGGAGGCTACACCTTC. Protein sequence: CASSLVTGEVGGYTF. Together with reference TRBV5-1 and TRBJ1-2, the CDR3 gives the full variable domain: KAGVTQTPRYLIKTRGQQVTLSCSPISGHRSVSWYQQTPGQGLQFLFEYFSETQRNKGNFPGRFSGRQFSNSRSEMNVSTLELGDSALYLCASSLVTGEVGGYTFGSGTRLTVV.

The chain recombines TRBV7-9 with TRBJ2-3, with 9 bases lining up with TRBD1. CDR3 length: 15 residues. V lost 8 bases, J lost 2 bases, and 8 bases stayed unmatched. Germline CDR1 is SEHNR and CDR2 is FQNEAQ (reference sequence). For the CDR3, the DNA is TGTGCCAGCCTTCTAAGGACAGGGGCCACAGATACGCAGTATTTT. Its protein is CASLLRTGATDTQYF.

This clone has more than one count but fewer than ten. The rearrangement uses TRBV19 and TRBJ2-5; the D call may be TRBD1 or TRBD2 (5 bases each). Trimming took off 3 bases at V and 5 bases at J, with 19 bases between the two ends. The CDR3 runs 16 residues. Germline CDR1 reads LNHDA; CDR2 reads SQIVND (reference sequence). The CDR3 reads CASSMPPMGVEETQYF. Here the CDR3 DNA reads TGTGCCAGTAGTATGCCCCCAATGGGGGTTGAGGAGACCCAGTACTTC.

This sequence joins TRBV4-1 and TRBJ2-1; D ambiguous. The CDR3 has 17 amino acids. Germline V gene sequence: CDR1 MGHRA, CDR2 YSYEKL. V dropped 0 bases and J dropped 9 bases, with 21 bases sitting between them. Here the CDR3 reads CASSQERRVVATPEQFF. DNA of the CDR3: TGCGCCAGCAGCCAAGAGCGAAGGGTTGTTGCGACCCCTGAGCAGTTCTTC.

This clone was seen a single time. The chain couples TRBV11-2 to TRBJ2-1; tentative D call: TRBD2 (5 bases). The V gene's germline CDR1 is SGHAT and CDR2 FQNNGV. Trimming cost V 1 base and J 0 bases, with 16 bases left between them. There are 18 residues in the CDR3. The CDR3 coding sequence is TGTGCCAGCAGCTTAGTCCCTGAGGGCTACACCTCCTACAATGAGCAGTTCTTC. Its protein product is CASSLVPEGYTSYNEQFF.

The rearrangement uses TRBV7-9 and TRBJ2-7, with D maybe TRBD2 (5 bases). This CDR3 has 13 residues. The germline V and J ends were trimmed by 4 bases and 6 bases, with 13 bases remaining between them. The V gene's germline CDR1 is SEHNR and CDR2 FQNEAQ (reference sequence). The CDR3 loop is CASSSRGPIEQYF. In DNA form, the CDR3 reads TGTGCCAGCAGCTCAAGAGGGCCCATCGAGCAGTACTTC. The full variable domain, its missing parts supplied by reference TRBV7-9 and TRBJ2-7, is DTGVSQNPRHKITKRGQNVTFRCDPISEHNRLYWYRQTLGQGPEFLTYFQNEAQLEKSRLLSDRFSAERPKGSFSTLEIQRTEQGDSAMYLCASSSRGPIEQYFGPGTRLTVT.

V usage is TRBV27 and J usage is TRBJ1-2; D gene ambiguous. The CDR3 covers 14 residues. Germline CDR1 is MNHEY and CDR2 is SMNVEV (reference sequence). With 6 bases removed from V and 2 bases from J, the gap between germline ends came to 13 bases. The DNA of the CDR3 is TGTGCCAGCAGACCCTCAGGATCCAACTATGGCTACACCTTC. It translates to CASRPSGSNYGYTF.

V usage is TRBV7-8 and J usage is TRBJ1-5; D possibly corresponds to TRBD1 (6 bases). V was cut by 3 bases and J by 7 bases, with 13 bases left in between. CDR1 and CDR2 from the germline V gene are SGHVS and FQNEAQ. The CDR3 spans 14 residues. The CDR3 DNA sequence: TGTGCCAGCAGCTTGGGGGGGGCAAACCAGCCCCAGCATTTT. This sequence encodes CASSLGGANQPQHF.

This clone was observed once. The V and J genes are TRBV27 and TRBJ1-5; D may be TRBD1 (5 bases). With 1 base removed from V and 4 bases from J, the gap between germline ends came to 11 bases. CDR1 is MNHEY and CDR2 is SMNVEV in the germline V gene (reference sequence). The CDR3 sequence is 15 residues long. The CDR3: CASSLLGRSNQPQHF. DNA of the CDR3: TGTGCCAGCAGTTTATTGGGGCGGAGTAATCAGCCCCAGCATTTT.

V and J are TRBV9 and TRBJ2-7; D gene unclear. The V end was cut by 5 bases, the J end by 3 bases, with 15 bases between. Per the germline V gene, CDR1 is SGDLS and CDR2 is YYNGEE. This CDR3 is 14 amino acids long. The CDR3 region has the DNA TGTGCCAGCAGACAGCTCCGGGCCCACTACGAGCAGTACTTC. This translates into CASRQLRAHYEQYF.